Following are 4 T cell receptor beta chains from one sample sequenced in a study of OX40 agonist ivuxolimab in advanced cancers. Produced via immunoSEQ multiplex PCR; TCRdb's table is partial and in-frame only. The profile shows 72,000 or so clones, around 87% of them singletons. The input for sequencing was CD4+ or CD8+ T cells sorted from blood, taken in a trial of the OX40 agonist ivuxolimab. These receptors originate from an adult with an advanced solid tumor such as melanoma, head and neck, liver or kidney cancer.

This sequence joins TRBV11-2 and TRBJ1-1; tentatively, D is TRBD1 (5 bases). The length of the CDR3 is 17 residues. The V and J ends lost 2 bases and 1 base respectively, with 17 bases between them. Germline V CDR1 and CDR2: SGHAT, FQNNGV. CDR3 bases: TGTGCCAGCAGCTTATGGGGCCAGGGACGTGGGAACACTGAAGCTTTCTTT. Its protein is CASSLWGQGRGNTEAFF.

This chain uses TRBV7-2 with TRBJ2-5; TRBD2 aligns across 7 bases. With V trimmed by 5 bases and J by 2 bases, 8 bases remained unmatched. The CDR3 is made up of 15 amino acids. Germline V gene sequence: CDR1 SGHTA, CDR2 FQGNSA. The CDR3 DNA sequence: TGTGCCAGCAGCCCCCGCGGGGGTCCACAAGAGACCCAGTACTTC. Protein product: CASSPRGGPQETQYF.

The chain uses TRBV6-5 and TRBJ2-3; D ambiguous. Per the germline V gene, CDR1 is MNHEY and CDR2 is SVGAGI. V was pared by 5 bases and J by 6 bases, with 12 bases between. The CDR3 covers 13 residues. The CDR3 DNA sequence: TGTGCCAGCAGTCTCAATATCCACGATACGCAGTATTTT. It encodes CASSLNIHDTQYF.

The J gene is TRBJ1-1, the V gene TRBV5-4; D unresolved. Germline V CDR1 and CDR2: SGHNT, YYREEE (reference sequence). Deletions cut 2 bases from V and 1 base from J, with 12 bases between. CDR3 size: 15 residues. CDR3 DNA sequence: TGTGCCAGCAGCTTCGGGATTCTAGAGAACACTGAAGCTTTCTTT. It codes for CASSFGILENTEAFF.